The next 26 T cell receptor beta chains were all read from a single sample in a study of Ad26.COV2.S vaccination and SARS-CoV-2 variants (dated by TCRdb to about 2021). Taken with the paper, the label for treatment or condition translates to: roughly 18 received Ad26.COV2.S at low or high dose, single or two shots; about 5 received placebo; per-sample allocation not given. Repertoires of vaccine and placebo recipients were sequenced from samples collected on day 63 after the first injection. The library was prepared using the immunoSEQ multiplex PCR assay. Not all clones reach the TCRdb copy of this immuneACCESS table, which keeps in-frame sequences only. Checked studies attribute under half of the gap to unresolved V genes and leave the rest unexplained. The sample data list more than 300,000 clones, and about 82% of these were observed just once. Around 1.9% of the sample goes to the ten largest clones.

The material was peripheral blood, obtained in a trial of Ad26.COV2.S vaccine versus placebo. The receptors originated from a person aged 18-65 years who received the Ad26.COV2.S COVID-19 vaccine or a placebo.

This clone was counted once. This chain joins TRBV2 and TRBJ2-7; no reliable D call. Trimming took off 1 base at V and 4 bases at J, with 8 bases between the two ends. Germline CDR1 SNHLY, CDR2 FYNNEI. The CDR3 is 13 residues long. In DNA form, the CDR3 reads TGTGCCAGCAGTGAAGAATCTGTATACGAGCAGTACTTC. Protein sequence: CASSEESVYEQYF.

Of note for this clone: The junction shows a germline mismatch at one end, possibly a read error. As DNA, the CDR3 is TGCGCCAGCGGCCAAGTGATGGGGGCGGAAAGTGAAGCTTTCTTT. Its protein is CASGQVMGAESEAFF. The V gene is TRBV4-1, the J gene TRBJ1-1; a weak D match, TRBD1 (6 bases). CDR1 MGHRA and CDR2 YSYEKL come from the germline V gene. The CDR3 is 15 amino acids.

The chain combines TRBV5-4 with TRBJ2-1; TRBD2 aligns across 9 bases. The CDR3 spans 16 residues. Per the germline V gene, CDR1 is SGHNT and CDR2 is YYREEE (reference sequence). With V trimmed by 4 bases and J by 3 bases, 8 bases remained unmatched. CDR3 DNA sequence: TGTGCCAGCAGCCACAAGGCTAGCGGGGTCTACAATGAGCAGTTCTTC. As protein: CASSHKASGVYNEQFF.

This chain joins TRBV5-1 and TRBJ2-2, with a weak D call TRBD2 (6 bases). Germline CDR1 reads SGHRS; CDR2 reads YFSETQ. The CDR3 is 15 amino acids. V was pared by 3 bases and J by 4 bases, with 13 bases between. This CDR3 is CASSYSGEGTGELFF. CDR3 nucleotides: TGCGCCAGCAGCTATAGCGGTGAGGGCACCGGGGAGCTGTTTTTT. The entire variable domain, with the rest obtained from reference TRBV5-1 and TRBJ2-2, is as follows: KAGVTQTPRYLIKTRGQQVTLSCSPISGHRSVSWYQQTPGQGLQFLFEYFSETQRNKGNFPGRFSGRQFSNSRSEMNVSTLELGDSALYLCASSYSGEGTGELFFGEGSRLTVL.

The chain couples TRBV19 to TRBJ2-7; D gene ambiguous. Per the germline V gene, CDR1 is LNHDA and CDR2 is SQIVND (reference sequence). Deletions cut 3 bases from V and 1 base from J, with 13 bases between. The CDR3 consists of 15 residues. CDR3 sequence (DNA): TGTGCCAGTAGTATTGCAGTTACTCAATCCTACGAGCAGTACTTC. Translating it yields CASSIAVTQSYEQYF. Variable domain in full (rest from reference TRBV19 and TRBJ2-7): DGGITQSPKYLFRKEGQNVTLSCEQNLNHDAMYWYRQDPGQGLRLIYYSQIVNDFQKGDIAEGYSVSREKKESFPLTVTSAQKNPTAFYLCASSIAVTQSYEQYFGPGTRLTVT.

This clone was seen once. The rearrangement uses TRBV4-2 and TRBJ2-7, with 8 bases lining up with TRBD2. The CDR3 extends over 15 amino acids. The V gene end was trimmed by 2 bases and the J gene end by 1 base; junction bases not matched to a gene: 4. Germline CDR1 and CDR2: LGHNA and YNFKEQ. The CDR3 sequence is CASSQRRGASYEQYF. CDR3 nucleotide sequence: TGTGCCAGCAGCCAACGGCGGGGGGCTTCCTACGAGCAGTACTTC.

This clone was counted between two and nine times. As DNA, the CDR3 is TGTGCCAGTAAAAAGACAGGGTCCTCAAACACTGAAGCTTTCTTT. It translates to CASKKTGSSNTEAFF. This rearrangement joins TRBV19 to TRBJ1-1; 7 nucleotides align to TRBD1. J gave up 2 bases and V 7 bases, and 10 bases lay outside the gene matches. Germline assignment: CDR1 LNHDA and CDR2 SQIVND (reference sequence). The CDR3 contains 15 residues. The full variable domain, with the rest looked up from reference TRBV19 and TRBJ1-1, is DGGITQSPKYLFRKEGQNVTLSCEQNLNHDAMYWYRQDPGQGLRLIYYSQIVNDFQKGDIAEGYSVSREKKESFPLTVTSAQKNPTAFYLCASKKTGSSNTEAFFGQGTRLTVV.

The V and J genes are TRBV5-5 and TRBJ1-2, with 8 bases matching TRBD1. CDR3 size: 18 residues. Germline assignment: CDR1 SGHKS and CDR2 YYEKEE (reference sequence). Germline trimming cut 3 bases from V and 0 bases from J; bases unmatched to any gene: 13. CDR3 amino acids: CASSSIDRGPSTNYGYTF. The CDR3, as DNA: TGTGCCAGCAGCTCGATCGACAGGGGACCATCCACTAACTATGGCTACACCTTC.

The CDR3 DNA is TGTGCCAGCAGCCCCACTTCCGGCGGGGCGATCCGAGAGACCCAGTACTTC. This sequence encodes CASSPTSGGAIRETQYF. The chain employs TRBV9 and TRBJ2-5, with D perhaps matching TRBD2 (6 bases). Trimming cost V 4 bases and J 4 bases, with 23 bases left between them. Germline CDR1 and CDR2: SGDLS and YYNGEE. This CDR3 has 17 amino acids. The full variable domain, in which reference TRBV9 and TRBJ2-5 provide the parts outside the CDR3, is DSGVTQTPKHLITATGQRVTLRCSPRSGDLSVYWYQQSLDQGLQFLIQYYNGEERAKGNILERFSAQQFPDLHSELNLSSLELGDSALYFCASSPTSGGAIRETQYFGPGTRLLVL.

This chain joins TRBV30 and TRBJ1-2; TRBD1 might be the D (6 bases). Germline loops: CDR1 GTSNPN, CDR2 SVGIG (reference sequence). V was shortened by 0 bases and J by 4 bases, with 15 bases between the two germline ends. The CDR3 consists of 15 residues. The CDR3 DNA reads TGTGCCTGGAGTGTTGGGGGCGCAAACTCCTATGGCTACACCTTC. Translating it yields CAWSVGGANSYGYTF.

This chain links TRBV10-3 with TRBJ2-2, with D maybe TRBD1 (6 bases). This CDR3 has 16 amino acids. V shed 0 bases and J shed 4 bases, with 12 bases lying between them. Per the germline V gene, CDR1 is ENHRY and CDR2 is SYGVKD. CDR3 DNA sequence: TGTGCCATCAGTGAGTCGGCAGGGGTGGTCACCGGGGAGCTGTTTTTT. Its protein is CAISESAGVVTGELFF.

This rearrangement joins TRBV5-6 to TRBJ1-2; a possible D gene is TRBD1 (6 bases). CDR3 length: 15 residues. Germline V gene lookup returns CDR1 SGHDT and CDR2 YYEEEE. V was cut by 3 bases and J by 7 bases, with 19 bases left in between. CDR3 amino acids: CASSSAPGRGSGYTF. CDR3 sequence (DNA): TGTGCCAGCAGCTCCGCTCCAGGGAGGGGGTCTGGCTACACCTTC.

The chain links TRBV21-1 to TRBJ1-2; TRBD1 is the table's D call and was not checked against the DNA. TRBV21-1 is recorded as a pseudogene. The CDR3 runs 15 residues. The CDR3 region is CASSSPTGTNYGYTF. CDR3 nucleotide sequence: TGTGCCAGCAGCTCACCGACAGGGACTAACTATGGCTACACCTTC.

This clone was detected a few times. Additional DNA sequences in this sample encode the identical CDR3. The chain is built from TRBV5-1 and TRBJ1-5; D not certain. The CDR3 is made up of 14 amino acids. Trimming left V 7 bases short and J 2 bases short, with 13 bases between. Germline CDR1 SGHRS, CDR2 YFSETQ. The CDR3 nucleotides read TGCGCCAGCTCTCCGGGAGCGGGCAATCAGCCCCAGCATTTT. Encoded protein: CASSPGAGNQPQHF. The entire variable domain, with the rest obtained from reference TRBV5-1 and TRBJ1-5, is as follows: KAGVTQTPRYLIKTRGQQVTLSCSPISGHRSVSWYQQTPGQGLQFLFEYFSETQRNKGNFPGRFSGRQFSNSRSEMNVSTLELGDSALYLCASSPGAGNQPQHFGDGTRLSIL.

J is TRBJ2-3 and V is TRBV3-1 (or the pseudogene TRBV3-2), with TRBD1 identical over 7 bases. The CDR3 runs to 13 residues. Per germline, CDR1 LGHDT and CDR2 YNNKEL (reference sequence). With 8 bases clipped from V and 0 bases from J, the junction kept 2 bases outside the gene matches. The CDR3 DNA reads as TGTGCCAGCCGGGACAGTAGCACAGATACGCAGTATTTT. This codes for CASRDSSTDTQYF.

This clone was found a few times. The V gene is TRBV19, the J gene TRBJ1-2; no definite D call. The germline V gene has CDR1 LNHDA and CDR2 SQIVND (reference sequence). V was trimmed by 7 bases and J by 8 bases, leaving 20 bases between them. The CDR3 consists of 14 residues. CDR3 in amino acids: CASTPQAVVGGYTF. CDR3 sequence (DNA): TGTGCCAGTACCCCCCAAGCGGTAGTGGGGGGCTACACCTTC. The complete variable domain, with remaining parts taken from reference TRBV19 and TRBJ1-2, reads DGGITQSPKYLFRKEGQNVTLSCEQNLNHDAMYWYRQDPGQGLRLIYYSQIVNDFQKGDIAEGYSVSREKKESFPLTVTSAQKNPTAFYLCASTPQAVVGGYTFGSGTRLTVV.

The sample holds one count of this clone. V and J are TRBV5-1 and TRBJ2-3; the match to TRBD1 covers 10 bases. This CDR3 contains 15 residues. Germline trimming cut 6 bases from V and 2 bases from J; bases unmatched to any gene: 6. Germline V gives CDR1 SGHRS, CDR2 YFSETQ. In DNA, the CDR3 is TGCGCCAGCAAGCCCGGGACAGGGGTCACAGATACGCAGTATTTT. Protein: CASKPGTGVTDTQYF.

The chain links TRBV7-2 to TRBJ2-2; D could derive from TRBD1 or TRBD2 (5 bases each). Germline CDR1 and CDR2: SGHTA and FQGNSA. The V end lost 3 bases, the J end lost 4 bases, and 15 bases lay between the germline ends. The CDR3 is 16 amino acids. The CDR3 loop reads CASSLTRDPSTGELFF. CDR3 bases: TGTGCCAGCAGCTTGACCCGGGACCCTTCCACCGGGGAGCTGTTTTTT.

This chain uses TRBV5-1 with TRBJ1-5, with D perhaps TRBD1 (5 bases). The germline gives CDR1 SGHRS, CDR2 YFSETQ. V lost 0 bases, J lost 3 bases, and 10 bases lay in between. The CDR3 has 15 residues. CDR3 nucleotides: TGCGCCAGCAGCTTGGAAGGGGCGGACAATCAGCCCCAGCATTTT. It codes for CASSLEGADNQPQHF.

This clone was observed a single time. The chain couples TRBV29-1 to TRBJ1-1, with D possibly being TRBD1 (5 bases). Trimming removed 3 bases from V and 12 bases from J, with 14 bases in between. CDR3 length equals 11 residues. Germline loops: CDR1 SQVTM, CDR2 ANQGSEA. CDR3: CSVDRGLGTFF. CDR3 nucleotides: TGCAGCGTTGATAGGGGCTTGGGGACTTTCTTT.

The rearrangement joins TRBV5-4 to TRBJ1-2, with TRBD1 matching 10 bases. Germline lookup yields CDR1 SGHNT and CDR2 YYREEE (reference sequence). After removal of 7 bases from V and 4 bases from J, the junction contained 10 bases not matched to a gene. CDR3 size: 15 residues. Written as DNA, the CDR3 is TGTGCCAGCCTGGGACAGGGGAACGGAAGCTATGGCTACACCTTC. Translated: CASLGQGNGSYGYTF.

The chain is built from TRBV19 and TRBJ1-5, with TRBD1 identical over 7 bases. Germline CDR1 and CDR2: LNHDA and SQIVND (reference sequence). This CDR3 has 15 amino acids. Trimming removed 3 bases from V and 3 bases from J; junction bases left unmatched: 5. CDR3 nucleotides: TGTGCCAGTAGTATCTGGGACAGCTCCAATCAGCCCCAGCATTTT. Translating gives CASSIWDSSNQPQHF.

This clone was counted a single time. The chain carries TRBV5-4 and TRBJ2-1; TRBD1 or TRBD2 may be the D gene (5 bases each). Germline CDR1 and CDR2: SGHNT and YYREEE (reference sequence). The CDR3 length is 17 residues. The V end lost 1 base, the J end lost 0 bases, and 14 bases lay between the germline ends. As DNA, the CDR3 is TGTGCCAGCAGCTTGCCCGGGGCGCGAAGCTCCTACAATGAGCAGTTCTTC. Protein: CASSLPGARSSYNEQFF. The full variable domain, in which reference TRBV5-4 and TRBJ2-1 provide the parts outside the CDR3, is ETGVTQSPTHLIKTRGQQVTLRCSSQSGHNTVSWYQQALGQGPQFIFQYYREEENGRGNFPPRFSGLQFPNYSSELNVNALELDDSALYLCASSLPGARSSYNEQFFGPGTRLTVL.

This chain links TRBV5-1 with TRBJ1-6; 11 bases are a match to TRBD1. CDR1 and CDR2 (germline): SGHRS, YFSETQ. The CDR3 spans 16 residues. The ends lost 4 bases at V and 5 bases at J; junction bases unmatched: 5. The CDR3 loop is CASSRDRGSNNSPLHF. The DNA of the CDR3 is TGCGCCAGCAGCCGGGACAGGGGGTCGAATAATTCACCCCTCCACTTT. Based on the CDR3 plus reference TRBV5-1 and TRBJ1-6, the full variable domain is KAGVTQTPRYLIKTRGQQVTLSCSPISGHRSVSWYQQTPGQGLQFLFEYFSETQRNKGNFPGRFSGRQFSNSRSEMNVSTLELGDSALYLCASSRDRGSNNSPLHFGNGTRLTVT.

A note on this clone: One end of the junction fails to match germline, which may point to a read error. The rearrangement joins TRBV7-2 to TRBJ2-5; the match to TRBD1 covers 7 bases. CDR3 size: 14 residues. Germline values: CDR1 SGHTA, CDR2 FQGNSA. The CDR3 DNA sequence: TGTGCCAGCACCTTAGGGGGCAGCAAAGAGACCCAGTACTTC. This encodes CASTLGGSKETQYF.

CDR3 residues: CASSPGDRPQHF. The CDR3 region has the DNA TGTGCCAGCTCACCCGGGGATCGGCCCCAGCATTTT. The chain recombines TRBV7-9 with TRBJ1-5, with D hard to call. The CDR3 covers 12 residues. CDR1 SEHNR and CDR2 FQNEAQ come from the germline V gene (reference sequence). V lost 8 bases, J lost 9 bases, and 14 bases lay in between.